The clone carrying this T cell receptor (beta chain) was observed many times. The antigen is unknown. The ends were cut back, 3 bases at V and 4 bases at J, with 10 bases in the middle. Per germline, CDR1 SEHNR and CDR2 FQNEAQ (reference sequence). CDR3 length equals 14 residues. The data originate from a study of CD8 T cells in ankylosing spondylitis. Findings and limits, study-wide: A motif of under ten highly homologous TCR beta variants was seen as apparently characteristic of ankylosing spondylitis blood.

TCRdb re-derived calls from the 5' RACE reads in MiXCR, one entry per CDR3 protein. The sample holds about 210,000 distinct CDR3 sequences, about 7% seen once. The clonotype comes from a male donor with ankylosing spondylitis. The sample was blood, either unsorted or a sorted T cell fraction (not recorded which). The chain recombines TRBV7-9 with TRBJ1-5, with D possibly TRBD1 on 5 matching bases. The CDR3 protein is CASSLGGINQPQHF. The CDR3 DNA reads as TGTGCCAGCAGCTTGGGGGGGATTAATCAGCCCCAGCATTTT. The complete variable domain, with remaining parts taken from reference TRBV7-9 and TRBJ1-5, reads DTGVSQNPRHKITKRGQNVTFRCDPISEHNRLYWYRQTLGQGPEFLTYFQNEAQLEKSRLLSDRFSAERPKGSFSTLEIQRTEQGDSAMYLCASSLGGINQPQHFGDGTRLSIL.